What follows describes a single T cell receptor beta chain. What it binds is unknown. CD45RO-negative cells were positively selected for CCR7, leaving out terminally differentiated effector memory CD45RA+ cells. Nashville, Tennessee was home to all donors, who were Caucasian adults. These data come from a study of shared clonotypes between healthy human individuals. General study results and limits: Generation probabilities of non-shared clonotypes were lower (relative to those shared by all four donors).

The run depth of the assay was deep. In the authors' methods: Junction-only immunoSEQ data arrived without quality scores, meaning filtering differed. The table came from immunoSEQ multiplex PCR; TCRdb's copy has only in-frame clones and leaves some out. From that table come the V and J calls and clone size; the DNA was used to work out D and trimming. The table has about 1,800,000 clones, just under 95% seen once. This clonotype originated in a man aged 18 to 30 in good health. Sequencing was carried out using naive CD8+ T cells sorted from blood.

The DNA of the CDR3 is TGTGCCAGCAGTGGTGGGGGGGATGTGGCTGAAGCTTTCTTT. This gives the protein CASSGGGDVAEAFF. The genes are TRBV2 and TRBJ1-1, with a tentative D call TRBD1 (5 bases). V dropped 4 bases and J dropped 6 bases, with 15 bases sitting between them. This CDR3 is 14 amino acids long. Germline CDR1 reads SNHLY; CDR2 reads FYNNEI.